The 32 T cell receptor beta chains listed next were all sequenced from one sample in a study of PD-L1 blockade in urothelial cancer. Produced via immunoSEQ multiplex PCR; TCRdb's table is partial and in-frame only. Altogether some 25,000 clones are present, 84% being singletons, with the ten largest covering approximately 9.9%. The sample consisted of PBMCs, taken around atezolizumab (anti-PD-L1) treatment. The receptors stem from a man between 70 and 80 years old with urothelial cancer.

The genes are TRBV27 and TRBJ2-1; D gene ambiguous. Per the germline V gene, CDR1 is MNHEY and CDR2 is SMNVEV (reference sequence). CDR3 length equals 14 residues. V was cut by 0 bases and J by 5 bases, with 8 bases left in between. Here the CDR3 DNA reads TGTGCCAGCAGTTTATCTGGCCACCACAATGAGCAGTTCTTC. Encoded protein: CASSLSGHHNEQFF.

The CDR3 loop is CASSLSPQGDSGYTF. For the CDR3, the DNA is TGTGCCAGCAGTTTATCCCCTCAGGGGGATAGTGGCTACACCTTC. This chain joins TRBV28 and TRBJ1-2; 7 nucleotides match TRBD1. The CDR3 loop spans 15 amino acids. Trimming removed 1 base from V and 7 bases from J; junction bases left unmatched: 9. Per germline, CDR1 MDHEN and CDR2 SYDVKM.

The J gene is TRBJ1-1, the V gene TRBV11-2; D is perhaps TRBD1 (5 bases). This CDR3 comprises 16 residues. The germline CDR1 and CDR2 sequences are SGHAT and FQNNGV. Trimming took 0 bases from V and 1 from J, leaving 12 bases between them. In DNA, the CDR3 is TGTGCCAGCAGCTTAGAATGGGGCGCGAGGAACACTGAAGCTTTCTTT. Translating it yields CASSLEWGARNTEAFF.

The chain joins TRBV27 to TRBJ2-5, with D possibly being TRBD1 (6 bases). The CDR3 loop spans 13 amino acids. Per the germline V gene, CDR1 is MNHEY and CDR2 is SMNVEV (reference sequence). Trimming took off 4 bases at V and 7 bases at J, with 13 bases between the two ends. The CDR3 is CASSYSPTGTQYF. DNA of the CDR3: TGTGCCAGCAGTTACTCCCCGACAGGGACCCAGTACTTC.

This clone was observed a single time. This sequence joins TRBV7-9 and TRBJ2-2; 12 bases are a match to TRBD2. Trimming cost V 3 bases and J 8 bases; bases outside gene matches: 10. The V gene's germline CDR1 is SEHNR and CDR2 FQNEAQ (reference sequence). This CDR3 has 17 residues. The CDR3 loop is CASSFTGLAGLTGELFF. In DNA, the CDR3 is TGTGCCAGCAGCTTCACCGGACTAGCGGGATTAACGGGGGAGCTGTTTTTT.

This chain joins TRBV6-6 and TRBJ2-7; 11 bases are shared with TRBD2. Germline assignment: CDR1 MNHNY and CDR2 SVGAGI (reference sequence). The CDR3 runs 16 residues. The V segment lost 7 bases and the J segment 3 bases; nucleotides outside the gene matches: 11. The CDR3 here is CASTGPGLADVYEQYF. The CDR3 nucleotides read TGTGCCAGCACTGGACCGGGACTAGCGGACGTCTACGAGCAGTACTTC.

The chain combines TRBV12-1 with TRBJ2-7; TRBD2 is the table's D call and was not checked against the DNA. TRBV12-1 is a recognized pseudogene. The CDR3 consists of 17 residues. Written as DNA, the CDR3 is TGTGCCAGCAGCTTTGGTACTAGCGGGCTCCGGTCAGTCGAGCAGTACTTC. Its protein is CASSFGTSGLRSVEQYF.

The CDR3 DNA reads TGTGCCAGCAGCAAGGAGGGGACCACGAACACCGGGGAGCTGTTTTTT. Amino acids: CASSKEGTTNTGELFF. V usage is TRBV2 and J usage is TRBJ2-2; tentative D call: TRBD2 (6 bases). CDR3 size: 16 residues. Looked up from germline, CDR1 is SNHLY and CDR2 is FYNNEI. V was shortened by 6 bases and J by 0 bases, with 14 bases between the two germline ends. The whole variable domain, filled in from reference TRBV2 and TRBJ2-2, reads EPEVTQTPSHQVTQMGQEVILRCVPISNHLYFYWYRQILGQKVEFLVSFYNNEISEKSEIFDDQFSVERPDGSNFTLKIRSTKLEDSAMYFCASSKEGTTNTGELFFGEGSRLTVL.

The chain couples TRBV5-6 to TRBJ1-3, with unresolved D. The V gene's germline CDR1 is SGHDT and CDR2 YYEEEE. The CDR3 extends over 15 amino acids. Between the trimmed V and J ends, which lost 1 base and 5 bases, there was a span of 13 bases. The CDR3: CASSLQVSLRNTIYF. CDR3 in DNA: TGTGCCAGCAGCTTGCAGGTCTCACTTCGAAACACCATATATTTT.

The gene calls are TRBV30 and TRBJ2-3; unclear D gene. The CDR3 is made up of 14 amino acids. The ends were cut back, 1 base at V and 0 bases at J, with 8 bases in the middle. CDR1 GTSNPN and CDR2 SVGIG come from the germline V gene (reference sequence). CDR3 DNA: TGTGCCTGGAGTGATGGCAGTAGCACAGATACGCAGTATTTT. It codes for CAWSDGSSTDTQYF.

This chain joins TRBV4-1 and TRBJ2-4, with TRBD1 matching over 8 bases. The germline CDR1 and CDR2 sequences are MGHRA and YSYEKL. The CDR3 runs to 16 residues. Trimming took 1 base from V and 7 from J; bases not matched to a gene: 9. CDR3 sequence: CASSQAAGGARNIQYF. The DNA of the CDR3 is TGCGCCAGCAGCCAAGCAGCAGGGGGCGCGCGTAACATTCAGTACTTC.

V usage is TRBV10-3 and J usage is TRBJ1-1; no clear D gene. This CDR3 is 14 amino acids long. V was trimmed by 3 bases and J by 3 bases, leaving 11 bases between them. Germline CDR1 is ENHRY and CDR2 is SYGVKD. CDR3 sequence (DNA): TGTGCCATCAGTGACTCGGGTGGAGACACTGAAGCTTTCTTT. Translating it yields CAISDSGGDTEAFF.

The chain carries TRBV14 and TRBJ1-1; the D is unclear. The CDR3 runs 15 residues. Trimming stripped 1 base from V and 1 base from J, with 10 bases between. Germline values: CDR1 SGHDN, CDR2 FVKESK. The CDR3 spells CASSQVLNGNTEAFF. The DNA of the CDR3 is TGTGCCAGCAGCCAAGTACTAAACGGGAACACTGAAGCTTTCTTT.

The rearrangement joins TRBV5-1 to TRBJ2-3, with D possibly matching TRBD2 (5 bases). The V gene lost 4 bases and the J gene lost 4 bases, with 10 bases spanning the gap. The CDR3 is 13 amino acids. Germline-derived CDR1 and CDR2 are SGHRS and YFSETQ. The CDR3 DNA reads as TGCGCCAGCAGCCCGGACTTTGCAGATACGCAGTATTTT. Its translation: CASSPDFADTQYF.

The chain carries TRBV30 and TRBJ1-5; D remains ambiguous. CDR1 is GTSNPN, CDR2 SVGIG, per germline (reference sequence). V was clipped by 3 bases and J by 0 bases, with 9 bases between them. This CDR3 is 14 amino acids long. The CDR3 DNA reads TGTGCCTGGAGCATCGGGGATAGCAATCAGCCCCAGCATTTT. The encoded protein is CAWSIGDSNQPQHF.

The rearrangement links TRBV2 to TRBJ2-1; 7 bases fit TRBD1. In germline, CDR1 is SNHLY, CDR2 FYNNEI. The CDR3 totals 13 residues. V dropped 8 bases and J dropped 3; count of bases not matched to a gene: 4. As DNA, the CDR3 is TGTGCCAGCGGACGGGACAGCTACAATGAGCAGTTCTTC. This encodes CASGRDSYNEQFF.

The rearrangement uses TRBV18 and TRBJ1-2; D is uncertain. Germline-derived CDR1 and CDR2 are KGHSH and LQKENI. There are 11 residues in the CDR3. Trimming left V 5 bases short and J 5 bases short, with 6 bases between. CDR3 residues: CASSSEYGYTF. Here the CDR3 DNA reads TGTGCCAGCTCATCAGAATATGGCTACACCTTC.

The CDR3 here is CASSDLAASGRAGEQYF. CDR3 DNA sequence: TGTGCCAGCAGTGATCTTGCCGCTAGCGGGAGGGCCGGCGAGCAGTACTTC. The chain employs TRBV2 and TRBJ2-7; 12 bases map to TRBD2. The CDR3 has 17 residues. The germline V gene has CDR1 SNHLY and CDR2 FYNNEI. Trimming at V came to 3 bases and at J to 6 bases, leaving 12 bases not matched to a gene.

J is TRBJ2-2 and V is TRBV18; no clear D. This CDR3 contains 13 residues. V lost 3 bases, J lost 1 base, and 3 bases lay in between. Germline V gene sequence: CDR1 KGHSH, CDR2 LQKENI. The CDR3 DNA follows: TGTGCCAGCTCACCCGGGAACACCGGGGAGCTGTTTTTT. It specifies CASSPGNTGELFF. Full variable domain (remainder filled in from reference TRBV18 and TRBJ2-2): NAGVMQNPRHLVRRRGQEARLRCSPMKGHSHVYWYRQLPEEGLKFMVYLQKENIIDESGMPKERFSAEFPKEGPSILRIQQVVRGDSAAYFCASSPGNTGELFFGEGSRLTVL.

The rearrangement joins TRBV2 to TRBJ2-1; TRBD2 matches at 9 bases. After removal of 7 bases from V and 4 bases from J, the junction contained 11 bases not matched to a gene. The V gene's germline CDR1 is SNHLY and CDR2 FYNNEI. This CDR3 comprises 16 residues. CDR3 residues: CASKGVAGAGYNEQFF. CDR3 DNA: TGTGCCAGCAAGGGTGTAGCGGGAGCTGGATACAATGAGCAGTTCTTC.

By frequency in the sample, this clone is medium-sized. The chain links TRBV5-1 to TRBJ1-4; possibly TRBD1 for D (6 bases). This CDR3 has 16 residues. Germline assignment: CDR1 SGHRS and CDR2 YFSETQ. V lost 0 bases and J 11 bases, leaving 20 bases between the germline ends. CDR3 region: CASSLGVDSSRGKLFF. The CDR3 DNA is TGCGCCAGCAGCTTGGGGGTGGACAGCTCTAGGGGGAAACTGTTTTTT.

Here the CDR3 reads CASSSNSGEYYNEQFF. The CDR3 DNA reads as TGTGCCAGCAGCTCCAATTCGGGAGAATACTACAATGAGCAGTTCTTC. The chain links TRBV7-8 to TRBJ2-1, with D maybe TRBD2 (6 bases). CDR1 SGHVS and CDR2 FQNEAQ come from the germline V gene. The length of the CDR3 is 16 residues. Trimming stripped 4 bases from V and 3 bases from J, with 16 bases between.

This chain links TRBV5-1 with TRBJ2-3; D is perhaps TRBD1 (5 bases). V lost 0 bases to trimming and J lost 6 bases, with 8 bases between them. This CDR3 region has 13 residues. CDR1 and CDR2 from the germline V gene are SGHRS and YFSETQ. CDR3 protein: CASSLGQSDTQYF. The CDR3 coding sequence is TGCGCCAGCAGCTTGGGACAGTCGGATACGCAGTATTTT. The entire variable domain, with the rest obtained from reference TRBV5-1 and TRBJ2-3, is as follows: KAGVTQTPRYLIKTRGQQVTLSCSPISGHRSVSWYQQTPGQGLQFLFEYFSETQRNKGNFPGRFSGRQFSNSRSEMNVSTLELGDSALYLCASSLGQSDTQYFGPGTRLTVL.

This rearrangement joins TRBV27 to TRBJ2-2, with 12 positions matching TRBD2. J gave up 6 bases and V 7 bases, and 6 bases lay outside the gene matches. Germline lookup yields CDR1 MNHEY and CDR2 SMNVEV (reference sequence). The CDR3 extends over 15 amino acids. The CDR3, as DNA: TGTGCCAGCACCAAAGGACTAGCGGGATCCGGGGAGCTGTTTTTT. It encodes CASTKGLAGSGELFF.

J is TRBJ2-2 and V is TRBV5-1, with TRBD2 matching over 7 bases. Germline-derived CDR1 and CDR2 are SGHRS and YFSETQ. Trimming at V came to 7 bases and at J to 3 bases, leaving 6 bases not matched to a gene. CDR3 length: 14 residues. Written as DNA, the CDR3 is TGCGCCAGCCGCGACCGGGGGGACACCGGGGAGCTGTTTTTT. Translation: CASRDRGDTGELFF. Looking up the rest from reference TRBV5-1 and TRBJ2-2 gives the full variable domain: KAGVTQTPRYLIKTRGQQVTLSCSPISGHRSVSWYQQTPGQGLQFLFEYFSETQRNKGNFPGRFSGRQFSNSRSEMNVSTLELGDSALYLCASRDRGDTGELFFGEGSRLTVL.

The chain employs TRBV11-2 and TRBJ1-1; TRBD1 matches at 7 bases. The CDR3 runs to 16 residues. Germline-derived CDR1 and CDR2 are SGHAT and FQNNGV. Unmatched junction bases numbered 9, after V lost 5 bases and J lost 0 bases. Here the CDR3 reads CASSPGGQMMNTEAFF. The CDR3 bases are TGTGCCAGCAGCCCTGGGGGACAGATGATGAACACTGAAGCTTTCTTT.

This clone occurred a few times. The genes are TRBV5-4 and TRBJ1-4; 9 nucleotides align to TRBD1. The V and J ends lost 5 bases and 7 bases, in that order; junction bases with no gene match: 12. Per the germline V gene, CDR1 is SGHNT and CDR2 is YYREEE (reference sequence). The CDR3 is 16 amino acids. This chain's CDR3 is CASSFTGGQLSEKLFF. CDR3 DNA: TGTGCCAGCAGTTTTACAGGGGGCCAGTTGAGTGAAAAACTGTTTTTT.

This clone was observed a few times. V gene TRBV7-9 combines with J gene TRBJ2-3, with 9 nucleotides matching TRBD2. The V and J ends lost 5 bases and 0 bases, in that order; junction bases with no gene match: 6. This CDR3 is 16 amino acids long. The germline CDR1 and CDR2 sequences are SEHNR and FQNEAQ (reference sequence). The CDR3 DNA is TGTGCCAGCAGCCTGACTAGCGGAGGAAGCACAGATACGCAGTATTTT. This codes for CASSLTSGGSTDTQYF.

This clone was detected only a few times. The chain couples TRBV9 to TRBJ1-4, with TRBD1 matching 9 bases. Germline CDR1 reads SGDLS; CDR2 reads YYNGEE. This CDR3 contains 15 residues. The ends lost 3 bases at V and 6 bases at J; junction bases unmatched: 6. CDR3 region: CASSDGDRADEKLFF. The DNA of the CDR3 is TGTGCCAGCAGCGATGGGGACAGGGCAGATGAAAAACTGTTTTTT.

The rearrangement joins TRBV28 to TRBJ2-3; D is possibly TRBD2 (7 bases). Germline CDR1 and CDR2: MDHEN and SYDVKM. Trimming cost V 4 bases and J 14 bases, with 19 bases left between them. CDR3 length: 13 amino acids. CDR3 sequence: CASSSNREGMAYF. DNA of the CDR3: TGTGCCAGCAGTTCAAACAGGGAGGGAATGGCGTATTTT.

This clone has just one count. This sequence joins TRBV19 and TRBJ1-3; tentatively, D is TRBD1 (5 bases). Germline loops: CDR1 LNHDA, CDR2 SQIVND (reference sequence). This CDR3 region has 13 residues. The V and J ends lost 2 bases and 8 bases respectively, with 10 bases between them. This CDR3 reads CASSIPPGDTIYF. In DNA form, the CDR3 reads TGTGCCAGTAGTATACCGCCGGGGGACACCATATATTTT. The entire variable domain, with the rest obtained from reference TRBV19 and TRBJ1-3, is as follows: DGGITQSPKYLFRKEGQNVTLSCEQNLNHDAMYWYRQDPGQGLRLIYYSQIVNDFQKGDIAEGYSVSREKKESFPLTVTSAQKNPTAFYLCASSIPPGDTIYFGEGSWLTVV.

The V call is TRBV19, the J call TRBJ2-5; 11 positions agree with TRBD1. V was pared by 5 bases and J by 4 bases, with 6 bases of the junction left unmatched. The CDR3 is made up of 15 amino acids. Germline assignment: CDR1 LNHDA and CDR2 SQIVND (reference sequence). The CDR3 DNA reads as TGTGCCAGTAGTGCCCTTGGGACAGGGGGAGAGACCCAGTACTTC. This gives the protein CASSALGTGGETQYF.